The rows below give T cell receptor beta chains drawn from one sample of a study of T cells in Graves' hyperthyroidism and ophthalmopathy. TCRdb redid the calling of the multiplex PCR reads with MiXCR, one entry per CDR3 protein. The sample has 450,000 to 600,000 distinct CDR3 sequences, around 15% seen once; the top ten hold approximately 15%. Sequencing was performed on blood. These receptor sequences come from a woman aged 40 to 50 with Graves' hyperthyroidism. Both conserved end residues are part of each CDR3. Each record gives: clone size, V gene, D gene, J gene, CDR3 protein, CDR3 DNA. D genes are given only for firm matches. Size tells how often a clone was seen (once, few, many) or the class of an expanded clone, and some rows leave it out.

size: -
V: TRBV20-1
D: TRBD2
J: TRBJ2-2
CDR3: CSARDVAGGRGGELFF
DNA: TGCAGTGCTAGAGATGTAGCGGGAGGGCGAGGCGGGGAGCTGTTTTTT

size: few
V: TRBV7-2
D: -
J: TRBJ1-5
CDR3: CASSLLVNQPQHF
DNA: TGTGCCAGCAGCTTACTCGTAAATCAGCCCCAGCATTTT

size: many
V: TRBV18
D: TRBD2
J: TRBJ2-1
CDR3: CASSRGTSGMGDNEQFF
DNA: TGTGCCAGCTCACGAGGGACTAGCGGGATGGGGGACAATGAGCAGTTCTTC

size: -
V: TRBV19
D: -
J: TRBJ2-7
CDR3: CASSMDSSVPYEQYF
DNA: TGTGCCAGTAGTATGGACTCGTCCGTTCCCTACGAGCAGTACTTC

size: many
V: TRBV7-8
D: TRBD2
J: TRBJ2-7
CDR3: CASTIGLAGISYEQYF
DNA: TGTGCCAGCACCATAGGGCTAGCGGGGATCTCCTACGAGCAGTACTTC

size: many
V: TRBV2
D: -
J: TRBJ2-2
CDR3: CASSGEISANTGELFF
DNA: TGTGCCAGCAGTGGAGAGATCTCTGCGAACACCGGGGAGCTGTTTTTT

size: -
V: TRBV7-9
D: TRBD2
J: TRBJ2-3
CDR3: CASSSGLAGTTDTQYF
DNA: TGTGCCAGCAGCTCGGGACTAGCTGGTACCACAGATACGCAGTATTTT

size: -
V: TRBV27
D: -
J: TRBJ2-6
CDR3: CASSLLPLGDGSANVLTF
DNA: TGTGCCAGCAGTTTGTTACCCCTGGGGGACGGTTCGGCCAACGTCCTGACTTTC

size: many
V: TRBV11-3
D: TRBD1
J: TRBJ1-1
CDR3: CASSLTNRGTEAFF
DNA: TGTGCCAGCAGCCTAACCAACAGGGGAACTGAAGCTTTCTTT

size: many
V: TRBV28
D: -
J: TRBJ1-2
CDR3: CASSLPRGTYGYTF
DNA: TGTGCCAGCAGTCTCCCCAGGGGTACCTATGGCTACACCTTC

size: many
V: TRBV28
D: -
J: TRBJ1-5
CDR3: CASSFNRAQHF
DNA: TGTGCCAGCAGTTTCAATCGAGCCCAGCATTTT

size: many
V: TRBV15
D: -
J: TRBJ2-1
CDR3: CATSRDVVQGGNEQFF
DNA: TGTGCCACCAGCAGAGATGTGGTACAGGGAGGGAATGAGCAGTTCTTC

size: many
V: TRBV15
D: TRBD1
J: TRBJ1-2
CDR3: CATSRPSQGFYGYTF
DNA: TGTGCCACCAGCAGACCATCACAGGGGTTCTATGGCTACACCTTC

size: few
V: TRBV28
D: -
J: TRBJ2-6
CDR3: CASSFSRGPGANVLTF
DNA: TGTGCCAGCAGTTTCTCTCGGGGGCCTGGGGCCAACGTCCTGACTTTC

size: many
V: TRBV28
D: -
J: TRBJ1-2
CDR3: CATFDGQNYGYTF
DNA: TGTGCCACCTTCGACGGGCAGAACTATGGCTACACCTTC

size: many
V: TRBV2
D: TRBD2
J: TRBJ2-7
CDR3: CASSEGTSVAEQYF
DNA: TGTGCCAGCAGTGAAGGGACTAGCGTTGCCGAGCAGTACTTC

size: few
V: TRBV29-1
D: -
J: TRBJ1-5
CDR3: CSVTTGFDQPQHF
DNA: TGCAGCGTAACTACAGGGTTCGATCAGCCCCAGCATTTT

size: many
V: TRBV2
D: -
J: TRBJ2-2
CDR3: CASRNQGINTGELFF
DNA: TGTGCCAGCAGGAACCAGGGGATCAACACCGGGGAGCTGTTTTTT

size: many
V: TRBV20-1
D: TRBD2
J: TRBJ2-1
CDR3: CSATFSSGIDEQFF
DNA: TGCAGTGCCACCTTTTCTAGCGGGATCGATGAGCAGTTCTTC

size: many
V: TRBV7-8
D: -
J: TRBJ2-1
CDR3: CASSLPGSNEQFF
DNA: TGTGCCAGCAGCTTACCAGGGTCGAATGAGCAGTTCTTC

size: few
V: TRBV5-1
D: TRBD1
J: TRBJ2-3
CDR3: CASSEGQGNTDTQYF
DNA: TGCGCCAGCAGCGAGGGACAGGGTAACACAGATACGCAGTATTTT

size: many
V: TRBV20-1
D: -
J: TRBJ2-7
CDR3: CSAPGGRSGGEQYF
DNA: TGCAGTGCTCCAGGGGGGCGGAGTGGGGGCGAGCAGTACTTC

size: many
V: TRBV6-1
D: -
J: TRBJ2-2
CDR3: CASSWDSANTGELFF
DNA: TGTGCCAGCAGCTGGGACTCCGCGAACACCGGGGAGCTGTTTTTT

size: few
V: TRBV10-1
D: TRBD1
J: TRBJ2-4
CDR3: CASSESRQGGGIQYF
DNA: TGCGCCAGCAGTGAGTCGAGACAGGGGGGCGGCATTCAGTACTTC

size: -
V: TRBV15
D: -
J: TRBJ2-7
CDR3: CATSSPRGSYEQYF
DNA: TGTGCCACCAGCAGTCCAAGGGGCTCCTACGAGCAGTACTTC

size: few
V: TRBV2
D: TRBD1
J: TRBJ2-7
CDR3: CASRDRDRDYEQYF
DNA: TGTGCCAGCCGGGACCGGGACAGGGACTACGAGCAGTACTTC

size: few
V: TRBV12-3/TRBV12-4
D: -
J: TRBJ2-7
CDR3: CASSFPQGGEQYF
DNA: TGTGCCAGCAGTTTCCCTCAGGGTGGCGAGCAGTACTTC

size: many
V: TRBV20-1
D: -
J: TRBJ2-7
CDR3: CSARDPVGTGHEQYF
DNA: TGCAGTGCTAGAGATCCCGTCGGGACGGGCCACGAGCAGTACTTC

size: many
V: TRBV28
D: -
J: TRBJ2-1
CDR3: CASSLSGPNYNEQFF
DNA: TGTGCCAGCAGTTTATCGGGACCTAACTACAATGAGCAGTTCTTC

size: many
V: TRBV2
D: -
J: TRBJ2-7
CDR3: CASSPTSLGTYEQYF
DNA: TGTGCCAGCAGTCCGACTAGCTTGGGGACATACGAGCAGTACTTC

size: few
V: TRBV29-1
D: -
J: TRBJ1-3
CDR3: CSVGATVGNTIYF
DNA: TGCAGCGTTGGCGCGACTGTCGGAAACACCATATATTTT

size: -
V: TRBV6-2/TRBV6-3
D: -
J: TRBJ1-4
CDR3: CASSPHSATNEKLFF
DNA: TGTGCCAGCAGCCCTCACAGTGCAACTAATGAAAAACTGTTTTTT

size: many
V: TRBV3-1
D: TRBD2
J: TRBJ2-1
CDR3: CASSPIAGSYNEQFF
DNA: TGTGCCAGCAGCCCTATAGCGGGCTCCTACAATGAGCAGTTCTTC

size: many
V: TRBV2
D: TRBD1
J: TRBJ2-7
CDR3: CASSDGRTGVSYEQYF
DNA: TGTGCCAGCAGTGATGGGCGGACAGGGGTATCCTACGAGCAGTACTTC

size: many
V: TRBV28
D: -
J: TRBJ2-5
CDR3: CASSLVFDETQYF
DNA: TGTGCCAGCAGTTTAGTTTTCGACGAGACCCAGTACTTC

size: -
V: TRBV7-6
D: TRBD2
J: TRBJ2-1
CDR3: CASSLGLVTYNEQFF
DNA: TGTGCCAGCAGCCTGGGACTAGTTACGTACAATGAGCAGTTCTTC

size: -
V: TRBV19
D: -
J: TRBJ2-2
CDR3: CASRETDSTGELFF
DNA: TGTGCCAGTAGAGAGACCGACAGCACCGGGGAGCTGTTTTTT

size: many
V: TRBV30
D: TRBD1
J: TRBJ2-7
CDR3: CACTRDSNYEQYF
DNA: TGTGCCTGTACCCGGGACAGCAACTACGAGCAGTACTTC

size: -
V: TRBV7-2
D: TRBD2
J: TRBJ2-7
CDR3: CASSLDGVRTSGRRSYEQYF
DNA: TGTGCCAGCAGCTTAGATGGGGTGCGGACTAGCGGGAGGAGGTCCTACGAGCAGTACTTC

size: -
V: TRBV24-1
D: TRBD1
J: TRBJ1-2
CDR3: CATSDFHQRGHGYTF
DNA: TGTGCCACCAGTGATTTCCACCAGAGGGGGCACGGCTACACCTTC

size: -
V: TRBV6-1
D: TRBD1
J: TRBJ2-7
CDR3: CASSETRTGGRYEQYF
DNA: TGTGCCAGCAGTGAAACCCGGACAGGGGGTCGCTACGAGCAGTACTTC

size: many
V: TRBV20-1
D: -
J: TRBJ2-7
CDR3: CSARDPSKLPYEQYF
DNA: TGCAGTGCTAGAGATCCTAGCAAGCTTCCCTACGAGCAGTACTTC

size: many
V: TRBV7-3
D: -
J: TRBJ2-3
CDR3: CASSLSGTFTDTQYF
DNA: TGTGCCAGCAGCTTAAGCGGGACTTTCACAGATACGCAGTATTTT

size: -
V: TRBV19
D: -
J: TRBJ1-4
CDR3: CASSSPGTTNEKLFF
DNA: TGTGCCAGTAGTAGCCCCGGGACAACTAATGAAAAACTGTTTTTT

size: -
V: TRBV14
D: TRBD1
J: TRBJ2-2
CDR3: CASSLGQGLSPTGELFF
DNA: TGTGCCAGCAGCCTCGGACAGGGGCTAAGTCCCACCGGGGAGCTGTTTTTT

size: few
V: TRBV7-9
D: -
J: TRBJ1-1
CDR3: CASSLAGGKEAFF
DNA: TGTGCCAGCAGCTTAGCGGGGGGTAAGGAAGCTTTCTTT

size: medium-sized
V: TRBV12-3/TRBV12-4
D: -
J: TRBJ2-3
CDR3: CASSLAFPGEGDTQYF
DNA: TGTGCCAGCAGTTTAGCGTTTCCGGGAGAGGGGGATACGCAGTATTTT

size: many
V: TRBV12-3/TRBV12-4
D: TRBD1
J: TRBJ2-1
CDR3: CASIGDRVTNEQFF
DNA: TGTGCCAGCATTGGGGACAGGGTAACCAATGAGCAGTTCTTC

size: many
V: TRBV3-1
D: TRBD2
J: TRBJ2-7
CDR3: CASSQALSLREGGYEQYF
DNA: TGTGCCAGCAGCCAGGCCCTAAGTCTGCGGGAGGGAGGATACGAGCAGTACTTC

size: -
V: TRBV13
D: -
J: TRBJ1-4
CDR3: CASSPSNEKLFF
DNA: TGTGCCAGCAGCCCCTCTAATGAAAAACTGTTTTTT

size: -
V: TRBV5-6
D: TRBD1
J: TRBJ2-7
CDR3: CASRNRGAYEQYF
DNA: TGTGCCAGCAGGAACAGGGGGGCCTACGAGCAGTACTTC

size: -
V: TRBV28
D: -
J: TRBJ2-3
CDR3: CASSLGFRRILDTQYF
DNA: TGTGCCAGCAGTTTGGGGTTTAGGAGGATTCTGGATACGCAGTATTTT

size: few
V: TRBV12-5
D: -
J: TRBJ2-5
CDR3: CASGYSQETQYF
DNA: TGTGCTAGTGGCTATTCTCAAGAGACCCAGTACTTC